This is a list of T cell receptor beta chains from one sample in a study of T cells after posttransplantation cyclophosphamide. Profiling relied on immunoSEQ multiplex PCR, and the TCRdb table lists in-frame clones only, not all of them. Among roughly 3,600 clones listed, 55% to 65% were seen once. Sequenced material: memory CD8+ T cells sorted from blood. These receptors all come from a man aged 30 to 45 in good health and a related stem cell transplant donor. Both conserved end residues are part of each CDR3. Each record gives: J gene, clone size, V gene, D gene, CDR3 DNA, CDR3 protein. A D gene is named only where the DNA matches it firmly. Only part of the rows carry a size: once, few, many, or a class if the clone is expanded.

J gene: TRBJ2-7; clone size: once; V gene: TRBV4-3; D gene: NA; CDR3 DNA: TGCGCCAGCAGCCAAGATTCAGGTAACCTCTACGAGCAGTACTTC; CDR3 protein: CASSQDSGNLYEQYF
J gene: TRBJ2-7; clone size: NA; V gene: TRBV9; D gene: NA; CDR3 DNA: TGTGCCTGCTGTATCAAACAGAAGACGGCATACGAGCAGTACTTC; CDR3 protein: CACCIKQKTAYEQYF
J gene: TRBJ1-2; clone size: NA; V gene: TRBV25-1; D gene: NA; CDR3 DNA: TGTGCCAGCAGTGATCCGGACAGACCTGAGGGTAACTATGGCTACACCTTC; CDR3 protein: CASSDPDRPEGNYGYTF
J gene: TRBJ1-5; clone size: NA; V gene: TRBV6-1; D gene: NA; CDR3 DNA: TGTGCCAGCAACACACAGCATAGCAATCAGCCCCAGCATTTT; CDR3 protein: CASNTQHSNQPQHF
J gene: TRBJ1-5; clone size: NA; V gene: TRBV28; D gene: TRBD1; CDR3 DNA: TGTGCCAGCAGTCTGACAGGGGGCCTTCGGCAGCCCCAGCATTTT; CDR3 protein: CASSLTGGLRQPQHF
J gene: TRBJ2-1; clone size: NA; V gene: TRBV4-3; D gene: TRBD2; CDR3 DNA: TGCGCCAGCAGCCAATCGAGCGGGGGGGGGTCCTACAATGAGCAGTTCTTC; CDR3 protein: CASSQSSGGGSYNEQFF
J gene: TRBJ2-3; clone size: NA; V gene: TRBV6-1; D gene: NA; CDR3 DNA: TGTGCCAGCAGCCACAGGGATCGAGCGAGAGATACGCAGTATTTT; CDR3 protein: CASSHRDRARDTQYF
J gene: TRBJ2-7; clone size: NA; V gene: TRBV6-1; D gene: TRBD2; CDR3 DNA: TGTGCCAGCAAGAACGTGGTTAGCGGGGGTAACGAGCAGTACTTC; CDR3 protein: CASKNVVSGGNEQYF
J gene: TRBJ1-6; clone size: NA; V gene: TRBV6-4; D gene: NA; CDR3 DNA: TGTGCCAGCAGCCCCAGGGAGGGGGATAAAACCCTCCACTTT; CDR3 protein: CASSPREGDKTLHF
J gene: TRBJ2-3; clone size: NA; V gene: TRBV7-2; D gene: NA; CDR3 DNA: TGTGCCAGCAGCTTAAAACCCGGGGGCACAGATACGCAGTATTTT; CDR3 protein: CASSLKPGGTDTQYF
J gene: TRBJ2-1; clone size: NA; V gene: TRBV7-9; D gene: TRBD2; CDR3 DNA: TGTGCCAGCAGCCCTCCGTCATCGCGGGGGATCCGGAATGAGCAGTTCTTC; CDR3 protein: CASSPPSSRGIRNEQFF
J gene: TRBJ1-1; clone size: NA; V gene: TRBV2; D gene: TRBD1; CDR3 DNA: TGTGCCAGCAGTGTGGAGGGGGCCCGGTCCCCTGGGGACACTGAAGCTTTCTTT; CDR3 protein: CASSVEGARSPGDTEAFF
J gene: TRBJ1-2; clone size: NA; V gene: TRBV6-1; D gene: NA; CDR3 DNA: TGTGCCAGCAGTGAAGCTTCCATTTACCTGGTTCGGTACGGCTACACCTTC; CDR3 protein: CASSEASIYLVRYGYTF
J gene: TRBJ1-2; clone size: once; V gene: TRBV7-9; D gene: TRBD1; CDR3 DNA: TGTGCCAGCAGCTTGACAGGGGTGGGCTACACCTTC; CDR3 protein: CASSLTGVGYTF
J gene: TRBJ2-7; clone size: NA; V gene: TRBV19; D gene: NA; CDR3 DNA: TGTGCCAGTAGTATAAACCGGGACAAGTACGAGCAGTACTTC; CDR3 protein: CASSINRDKYEQYF
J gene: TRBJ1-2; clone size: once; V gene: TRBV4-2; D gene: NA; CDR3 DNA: TGTGCCAGCAGGCAGGGGAGTTATGGCTACACCTTC; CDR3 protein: CASRQGSYGYTF
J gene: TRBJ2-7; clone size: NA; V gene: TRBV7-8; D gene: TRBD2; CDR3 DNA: TGTGCCAGCAGCTTAGAGGCGGGGGGGCTGAGCGAGCAGTACTTC; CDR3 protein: CASSLEAGGLSEQYF
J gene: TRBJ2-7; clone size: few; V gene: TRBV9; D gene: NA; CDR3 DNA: TGTGCCAGCAGTATCGAACAGAAGACGGCATACGAGCAGTACTTC; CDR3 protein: CASSIEQKTAYEQYF
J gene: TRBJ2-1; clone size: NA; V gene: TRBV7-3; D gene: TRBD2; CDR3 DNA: TGTGCCAGCAGCCCGGGGGGGAATGAGCAGTTCTTC; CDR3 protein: CASSPGGNEQFF
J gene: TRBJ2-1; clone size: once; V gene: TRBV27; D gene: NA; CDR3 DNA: TGTGCCAGCAGTCCCCCAGAGGGTAGGAATGAGCAGTTCTTC; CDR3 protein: CASSPPEGRNEQFF
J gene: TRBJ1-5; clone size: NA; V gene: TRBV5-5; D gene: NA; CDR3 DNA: TGTGCCAGCAGCTTGGTTCAGAAATTATCCAATCAGCCCCAGCATTTT; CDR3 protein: CASSLVQKLSNQPQHF
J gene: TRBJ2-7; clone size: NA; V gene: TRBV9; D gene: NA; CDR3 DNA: TGTGCCAGCTGTATCGGGCAGGGGACGGCATACGAGCAGTACTTC; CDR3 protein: CASCIGQGTAYEQYF
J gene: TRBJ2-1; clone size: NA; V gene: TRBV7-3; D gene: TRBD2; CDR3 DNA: TGTGCCAGCAGCGGGGGGGGCAATGAGCAGTTCTTC; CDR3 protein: CASSGGGNEQFF
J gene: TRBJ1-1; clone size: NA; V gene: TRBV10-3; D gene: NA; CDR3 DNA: TGTGCCATCAGTGAGTCTCGGGAGGTGAACACTGAAGCTTTCTTT; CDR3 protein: CAISESREVNTEAFF
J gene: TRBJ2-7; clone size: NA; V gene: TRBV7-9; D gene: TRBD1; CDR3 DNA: TGTGCCAGCAGCCAGGGACAGGCCAACTACGAGCAGTACTTC; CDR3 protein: CASSQGQANYEQYF
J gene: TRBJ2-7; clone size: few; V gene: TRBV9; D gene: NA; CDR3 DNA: TGTGCCAGTTGTATCAGACAGAAGACGGCATACGAGCAGTACTTC; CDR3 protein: CASCIRQKTAYEQYF
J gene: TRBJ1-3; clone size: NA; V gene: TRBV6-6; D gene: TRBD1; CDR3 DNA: TGTGCCAGCAGTAGGACAGGTGGAAACACCATATATTTT; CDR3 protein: CASSRTGGNTIYF
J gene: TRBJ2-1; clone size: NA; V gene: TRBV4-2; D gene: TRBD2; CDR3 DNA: TGTGCCAGCAGCCCTGAACTAGCGGGGGGCCACAATGAGCAGTTCTTC; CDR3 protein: CASSPELAGGHNEQFF
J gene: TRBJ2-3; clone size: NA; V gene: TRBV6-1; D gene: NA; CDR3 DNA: TGTGCCAGCCCGGGCCTCCGGACTGGAGGAGATACGCAGTATTTT; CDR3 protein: CASPGLRTGGDTQYF
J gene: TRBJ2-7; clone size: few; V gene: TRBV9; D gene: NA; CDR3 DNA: TGTGCCAGCATCATCAGGCAGAAGACGGCATACGAGCAGTACTTC; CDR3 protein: CASIIRQKTAYEQYF
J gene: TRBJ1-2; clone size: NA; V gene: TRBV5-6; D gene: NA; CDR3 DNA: TGTGCCAGCAGCGAGGAGGGGTTCTATGGCTACACCTTC; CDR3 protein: CASSEEGFYGYTF
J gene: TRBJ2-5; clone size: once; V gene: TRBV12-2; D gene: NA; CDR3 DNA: TGTGCAAGTCGCTTAGATCTCGGGGGGCCTTTCCAAGAGACCCAGTACTTC; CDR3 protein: CASRLDLGGPFQETQYF
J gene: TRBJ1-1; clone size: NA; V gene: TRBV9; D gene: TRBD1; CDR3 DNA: TGTGCCAGCAGTCCAAGAACAGGGGACCACGAAGCTTTCTTT; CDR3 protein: CASSPRTGDHEAFF
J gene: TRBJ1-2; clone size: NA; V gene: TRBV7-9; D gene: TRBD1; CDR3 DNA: TGTGCCAGCACCGAGACAGGGGGTGGCTATGGCTACACCTTC; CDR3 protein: CASTETGGGYGYTF
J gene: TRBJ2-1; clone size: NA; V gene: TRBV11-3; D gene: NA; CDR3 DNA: TGTGCCAGCAGCTTCTCCACAGGAAGGCAGCAGTTCTTC; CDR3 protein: CASSFSTGRQQFF
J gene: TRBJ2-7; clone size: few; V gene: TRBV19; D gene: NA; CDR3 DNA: TGTGCCAGTAGTGCCGTGGAGGGCCGACATTGGGAGCAGTACTTC; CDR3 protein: CASSAVEGRHWEQYF
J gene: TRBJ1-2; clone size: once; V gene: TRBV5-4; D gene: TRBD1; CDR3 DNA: TGTGCCAGCAGCTTGGGGACAGGGGACCCGACTGGCTACACCTTC; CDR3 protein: CASSLGTGDPTGYTF
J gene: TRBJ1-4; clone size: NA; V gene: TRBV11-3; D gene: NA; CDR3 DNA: TGTGCCAGCAGCTTAGCTACAGGGTCCGAAAAACTGTTTTTT; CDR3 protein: CASSLATGSEKLFF
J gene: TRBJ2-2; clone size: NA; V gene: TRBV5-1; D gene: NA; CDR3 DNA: TGCGCCAGCAACCCGACAGACTCGGAGACCGGGGAGCTGTTTTTT; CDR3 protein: CASNPTDSETGELFF
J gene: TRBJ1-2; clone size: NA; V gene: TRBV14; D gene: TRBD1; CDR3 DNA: TGTGCCAGCAGGGGACAGGGGGACTATGGCTACACCTTC; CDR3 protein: CASRGQGDYGYTF
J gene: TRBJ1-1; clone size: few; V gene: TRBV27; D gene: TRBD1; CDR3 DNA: TGTGCCACCCATCCCGGGACAGACCTCACTGAAGCTTTCTTT; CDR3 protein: CATHPGTDLTEAFF
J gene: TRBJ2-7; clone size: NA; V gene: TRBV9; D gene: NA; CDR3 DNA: TGTGCCTGCTGCATCAGACAGAAGACGGCATACGAGCAGTACTTC; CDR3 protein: CACCIRQKTAYEQYF
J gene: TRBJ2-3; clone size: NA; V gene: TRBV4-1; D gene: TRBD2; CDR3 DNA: TGCGCCAGCAGCCAAGATGAGCGGGGGGGAGATACGCAGTATTTT; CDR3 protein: CASSQDERGGDTQYF
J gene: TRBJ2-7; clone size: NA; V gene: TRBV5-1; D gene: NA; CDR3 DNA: TGCGCCAGCAGCCCCCGGAGCTCCTACGAGCAGTACTTC; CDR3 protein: CASSPRSSYEQYF
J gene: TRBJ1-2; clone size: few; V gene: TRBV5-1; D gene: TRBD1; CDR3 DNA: TGCGCCAGCAGCTACGATCCGGGACAGGTAGCTAACTATGGCTACACCTTC; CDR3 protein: CASSYDPGQVANYGYTF
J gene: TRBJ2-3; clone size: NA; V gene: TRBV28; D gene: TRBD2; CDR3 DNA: TGTGCCAGCAGTTCGTGGACTAGCGGGGGTGCAGATACGCAGTATTTT; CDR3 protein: CASSSWTSGGADTQYF
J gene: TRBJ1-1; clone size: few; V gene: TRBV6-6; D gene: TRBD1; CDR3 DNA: TGTGCCAGCAGTACAGGGGACGGCGAAGCTTTCTTT; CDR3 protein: CASSTGDGEAFF
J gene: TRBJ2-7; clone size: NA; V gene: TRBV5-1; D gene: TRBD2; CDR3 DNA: TGCGCCAGCAGCCCATGGACTAGCGGCTACGAGCAGTACTTC; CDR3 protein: CASSPWTSGYEQYF
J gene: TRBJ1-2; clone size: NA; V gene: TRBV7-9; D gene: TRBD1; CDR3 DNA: TGTGCCAGCAGTTCTCCCCGGACAGGGGTCTATGGCTACACCTTC; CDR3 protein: CASSSPRTGVYGYTF